A single T cell receptor (beta chain) is shown here with its context. This entry comes from a study of cytomegalovirus exposure and HLA in healthy donors. The protocol was immunoSEQ multiplex PCR, while the TCRdb copy is restricted to in-frame clones and leaves out a portion. The sample includes over 75,000 clones, approximately 81% seen only once; the top ten take 20% to 25%. Germline assignment: CDR1 SQVTM and CDR2 ANQGSEA. The CDR3 covers 12 residues. Trimming took off 4 bases at V and 5 bases at J, with 9 bases between the two ends. The sequence came from a man aged 18 to 30 in good health and CMV-seropositive. The chain carries TRBV29-1 and TRBJ1-5; the D is unclear. The specimen was PBMCs. DNA for the CDR3: TGCAGCGTTGGGGCAGTAGATCAGCCCCAGCATTTT. Amino acid sequence: CSVGAVDQPQHF.